This T cell receptor beta chain was documented in a study of T and B cells in COVID-19 patients. The overall study: Blood was sampled from COVID-19 patients who were either actively infected or recovered. The recovered cohort's median age was around 31 years, versus over 60 years in active infection. Whole-study results and caveats: Few blood samples existed from mildly ill patients during symptoms or early in severe cases. Patients with COVID-19 reportedly showed strongly skewed T cell receptor beta variable and joining gene usage.

From blood, about 240-550 ng of genomic DNA served as TRB template. This clonotype is medium-sized within its sample. Its antigen is currently unknown. BIOMED2 TRB-A/B primer pools were used in multiplex TRB PCR. TCRdb reanalysed the multiplex PCR reads using MiXCR and keeps one entry per CDR3 protein. The repertoire includes approximately 10,000 distinct CDR3 sequences, approximately 29% of them detected once, and approximately 30% sits in the top ten. CDR3 length: 18 amino acids. Trimming cost V 0 bases and J 5 bases, with 22 bases left between them. The germline V gene has CDR1 LNHNV and CDR2 YYDKDF (reference sequence).

The sequence was collected from a human donor who had recovered from COVID-19. The chain couples TRBV15 to TRBJ2-5; the D gene is possibly TRBD2 (7 bases). The sample comprised blood. The CDR3 region is CATSRDRGGNPDRETQYF. In DNA, the CDR3 is TGTGCCACCAGCAGAGATAGGGGAGGGAACCCAGACAGGGAGACCCAGTACTTC.